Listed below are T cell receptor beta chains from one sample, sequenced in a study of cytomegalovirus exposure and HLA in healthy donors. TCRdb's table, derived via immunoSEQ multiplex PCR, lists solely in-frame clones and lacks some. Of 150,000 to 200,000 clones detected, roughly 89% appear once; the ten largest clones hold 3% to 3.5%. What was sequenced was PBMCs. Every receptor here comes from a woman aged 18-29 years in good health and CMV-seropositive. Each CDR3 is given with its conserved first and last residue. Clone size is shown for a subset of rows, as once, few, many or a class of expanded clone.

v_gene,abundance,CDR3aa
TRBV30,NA,CAWSVVDRGPQETQYF
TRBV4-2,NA,CASSRWGVREVGTDTQYF
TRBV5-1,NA,CASSSLYRTGPYEQYF
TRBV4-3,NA,CASSQDPAGYNEQFF
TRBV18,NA,CASSNRGPGTSGGYDSYEQYF
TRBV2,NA,CASSDVSGGPRNQPQHF
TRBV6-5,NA,CASSSLAGVDYEQYF
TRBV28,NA,CASPPGATLLPPSYNEQFF
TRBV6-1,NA,CANSRPGQGERGYTF
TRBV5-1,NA,CASRDSGGLQETQYF
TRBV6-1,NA,CASSGSSHNEQFF
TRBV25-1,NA,CASSVGGDQETQYF
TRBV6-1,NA,CASSELGGQGAYGYTF
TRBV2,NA,CASNREPGLTEAFF
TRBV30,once,CAWSGGATQETQYF
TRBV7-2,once,CASSLQGNYGYTF
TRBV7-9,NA,CASSPGTATDTQYF
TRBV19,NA,CASTDRRDYSYNEQFF
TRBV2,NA,CASSPRGQVKETQYF
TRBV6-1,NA,CASSEGSGRVKYEQYF
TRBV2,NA,CASRGTSIVGELFF
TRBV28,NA,CASSSPRGTGGEKLFF
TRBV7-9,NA,CASVPSQLRNTIYF
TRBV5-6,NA,CASTEQQGLSYEQYF
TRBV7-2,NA,CASSLRGQTGAKNIQYF
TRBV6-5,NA,CASSLGGPNTEAFF
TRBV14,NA,CASSQIPGQGAQTGNEKLFF
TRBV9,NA,CASSASLAGAGANVLTF
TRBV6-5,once,CASSPSGTIAIQYF
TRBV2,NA,CASRGTFVAKNIQYF
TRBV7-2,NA,CASSLPTYEQYF
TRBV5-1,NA,CASSLAPSTVRLSYEQYF
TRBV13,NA,CASSLVTGWYTGELFF
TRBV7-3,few,CASSSPGDHEQFF
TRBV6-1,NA,CASRGYRVDTGELFF
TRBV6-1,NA,CASSVGGRMNTEAFF
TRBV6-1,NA,CASSDYREQPQHF
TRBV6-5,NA,CASSAGTGFHGYTF
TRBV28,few,CASSPNGLPYEQYF
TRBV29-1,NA,CSVGTSGEQFF
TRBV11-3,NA,CASSLYAGGEQFF
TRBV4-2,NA,CASSQERGPSYEQYF
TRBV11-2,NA,CASSPLHIPSRFLTYEQYF
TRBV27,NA,CASSTPGQGKGELFF
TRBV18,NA,CASSPLGGVGAYEQYF
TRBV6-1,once,CASSPDSNYGYTF
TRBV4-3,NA,CASSQGGLAGNEQFF
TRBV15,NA,CATSRELVGVTGELFF
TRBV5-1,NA,CASSLEGAEGYTF
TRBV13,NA,CASSSDTSGSSTDTQYF
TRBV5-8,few,CASSSLYEQYF
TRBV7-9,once,CASSLGLVYEQYF
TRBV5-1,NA,CASSFTGVETQYF
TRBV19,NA,CASRIGLSNTEAFF
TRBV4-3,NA,CASSQAMEGPGNEQFF
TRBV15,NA,CATSRDRGDRYGYTF